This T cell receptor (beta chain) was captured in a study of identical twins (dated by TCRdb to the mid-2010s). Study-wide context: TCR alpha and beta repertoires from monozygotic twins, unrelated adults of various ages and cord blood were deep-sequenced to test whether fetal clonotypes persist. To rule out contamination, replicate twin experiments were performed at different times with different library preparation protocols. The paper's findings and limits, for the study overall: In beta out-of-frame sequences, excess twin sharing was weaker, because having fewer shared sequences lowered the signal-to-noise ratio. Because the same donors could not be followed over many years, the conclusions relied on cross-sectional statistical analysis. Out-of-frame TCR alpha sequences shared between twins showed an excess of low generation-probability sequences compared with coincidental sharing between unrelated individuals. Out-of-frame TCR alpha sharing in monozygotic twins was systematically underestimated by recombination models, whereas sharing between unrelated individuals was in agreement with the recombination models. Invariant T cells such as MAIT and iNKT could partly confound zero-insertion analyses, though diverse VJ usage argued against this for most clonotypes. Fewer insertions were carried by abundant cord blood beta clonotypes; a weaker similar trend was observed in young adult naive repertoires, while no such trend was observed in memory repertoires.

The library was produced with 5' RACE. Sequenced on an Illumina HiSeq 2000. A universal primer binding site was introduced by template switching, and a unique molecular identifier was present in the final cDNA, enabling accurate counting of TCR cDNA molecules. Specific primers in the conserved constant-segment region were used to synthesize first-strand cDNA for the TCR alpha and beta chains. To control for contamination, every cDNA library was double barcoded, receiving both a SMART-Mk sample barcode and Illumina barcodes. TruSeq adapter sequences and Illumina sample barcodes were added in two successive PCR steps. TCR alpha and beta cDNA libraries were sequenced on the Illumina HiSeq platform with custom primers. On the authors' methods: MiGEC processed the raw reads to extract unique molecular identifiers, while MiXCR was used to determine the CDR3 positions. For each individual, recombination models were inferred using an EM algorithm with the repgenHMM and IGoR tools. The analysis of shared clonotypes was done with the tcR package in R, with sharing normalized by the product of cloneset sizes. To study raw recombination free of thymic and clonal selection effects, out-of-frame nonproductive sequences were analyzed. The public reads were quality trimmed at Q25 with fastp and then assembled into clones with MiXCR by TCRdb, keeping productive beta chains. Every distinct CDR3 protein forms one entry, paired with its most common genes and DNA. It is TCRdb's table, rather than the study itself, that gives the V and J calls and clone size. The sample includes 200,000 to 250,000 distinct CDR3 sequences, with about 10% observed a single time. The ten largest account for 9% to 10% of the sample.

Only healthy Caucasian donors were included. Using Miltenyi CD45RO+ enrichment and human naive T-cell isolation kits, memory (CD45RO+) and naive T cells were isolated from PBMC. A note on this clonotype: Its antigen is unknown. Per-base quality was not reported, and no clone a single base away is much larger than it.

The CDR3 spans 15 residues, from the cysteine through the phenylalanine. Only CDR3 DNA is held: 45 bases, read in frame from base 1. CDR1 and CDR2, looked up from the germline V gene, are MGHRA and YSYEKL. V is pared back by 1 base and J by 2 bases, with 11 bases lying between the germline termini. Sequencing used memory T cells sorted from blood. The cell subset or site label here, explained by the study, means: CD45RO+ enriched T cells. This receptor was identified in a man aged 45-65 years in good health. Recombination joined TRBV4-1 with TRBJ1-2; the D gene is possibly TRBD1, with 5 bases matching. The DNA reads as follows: TGCGCCAGCAGCCAAGCAGGGTTAGGGAACTATGGCTACACCTTC. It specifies CASSQAGLGNYGYTF.